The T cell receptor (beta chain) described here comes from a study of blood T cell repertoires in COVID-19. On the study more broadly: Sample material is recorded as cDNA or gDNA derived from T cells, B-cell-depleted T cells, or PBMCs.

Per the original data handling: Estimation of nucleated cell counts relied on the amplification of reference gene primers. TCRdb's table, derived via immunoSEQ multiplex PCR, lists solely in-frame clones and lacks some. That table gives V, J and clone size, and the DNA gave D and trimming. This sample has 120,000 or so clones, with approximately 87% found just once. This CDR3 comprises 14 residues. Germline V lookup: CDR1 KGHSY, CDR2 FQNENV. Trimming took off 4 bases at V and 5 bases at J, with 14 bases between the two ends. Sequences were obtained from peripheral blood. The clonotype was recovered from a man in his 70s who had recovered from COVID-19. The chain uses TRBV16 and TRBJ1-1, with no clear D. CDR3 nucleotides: TGTGCCAGCAGCCCAACGGGGAGGAGGACTGAAGCTTTCTTT. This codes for CASSPTGRRTEAFF.